A single count supports the clone carrying this T cell receptor (beta chain). The record originates from a study of blood T cell repertoires in COVID-19. Measured with immunoSEQ multiplex PCR; TCRdb has only the in-frame clones, and not every one. Of approximately 210,000 clones listed, just under 85% are singletons. Trimming stripped 4 bases from V and 4 bases from J, with 10 bases between. This CDR3 is built from 13 residues. Per germline, CDR1 KGHSH and CDR2 LQKENI. The sequence was collected from a woman in her seventies with active or convalescent COVID-19. The V and J genes are TRBV18 and TRBJ1-1, with D possibly matching TRBD1 (5 bases). The sample taken for sequencing was peripheral blood. CDR3 protein: CASSLGGTTEAFF. In DNA form, the CDR3 reads TGTGCCAGCTCACTCGGGGGGACCACTGAAGCTTTCTTT.